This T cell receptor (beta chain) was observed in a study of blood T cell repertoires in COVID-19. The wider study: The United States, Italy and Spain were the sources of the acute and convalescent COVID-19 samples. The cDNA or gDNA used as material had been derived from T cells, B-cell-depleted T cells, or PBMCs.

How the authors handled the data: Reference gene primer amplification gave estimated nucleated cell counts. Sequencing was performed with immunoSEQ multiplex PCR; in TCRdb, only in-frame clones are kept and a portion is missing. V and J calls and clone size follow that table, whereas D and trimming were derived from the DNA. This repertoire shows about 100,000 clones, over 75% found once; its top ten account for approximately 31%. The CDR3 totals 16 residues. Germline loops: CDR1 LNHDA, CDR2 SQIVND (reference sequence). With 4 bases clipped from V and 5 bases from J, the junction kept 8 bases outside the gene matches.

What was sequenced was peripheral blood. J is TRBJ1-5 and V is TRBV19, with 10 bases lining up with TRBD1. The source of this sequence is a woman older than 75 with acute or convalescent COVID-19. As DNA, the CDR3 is TGTGCCAGTAGTACGCGGGACAGGGGAGGTTATCAGCCCCAGCATTTT. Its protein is CASSTRDRGGYQPQHF.